The following is a TCR beta chain sequence with its context. No antigen is known for it. With V trimmed by 4 bases and J by 5 bases, 8 bases remained unmatched. Germline CDR1 and CDR2: MDHEN and SYDVKM. CDR3 size: 16 residues. The sample comes from a study of tumor and adjacent non-tumor tissue in lung cancer. Study-level information: Histology: 12 adenocarcinoma, a couple of squamous cell carcinoma, 1 small cell lung cancer. Study-level results: Significantly higher TCR diversity was found in tumor than normal lung.

Three rounds of nested PCR, following a modified ARM-PCR protocol, produced the TCRbeta library. TCRdb passed the multiplex PCR reads through MiXCR, listing each CDR3 protein once. The profile covers roughly 120,000 distinct CDR3 sequences, with 60% to 80% appearing a single time and roughly 35% taken by the ten largest. The template was RNA from unsorted bulk tissue. The sample taken for sequencing was lung tumor tissue. The chain carries TRBV28 and TRBJ2-5; 12 bases agree with TRBD2. The sequence was obtained from an older woman with non-small cell lung cancer. In nucleotides, the CDR3 is TGTGCCAGCAGTTACCTAGCGGGGGGGCACCGGGAGACCCAGTACTTC. Amino acid sequence: CASSYLAGGHRETQYF.